The text below deals with one T cell receptor beta chain. Enrollment of patients from Seattle took place during active infection, with longitudinal follow-up. Clones were sequenced by immunoSEQ multiplex PCR, and TCRdb holds only the in-frame ones, with some missing. The top ten hold about 7% of the sample, which has approximately 180,000 clones, approximately 88% seen once. This sample is drawn from a study of blood T cell repertoires in COVID-19. The clonotype originates from a woman between 35 and 50 years old with COVID-19, enrolled during active disease. Sequences were obtained from peripheral blood.

The CDR3 is CASSLSPQVGSNQPQHF. The CDR3 DNA is TGCGCCAGCAGCTTGTCACCACAGGTTGGGAGCAATCAGCCCCAGCATTTT. The genes are TRBV5-1 and TRBJ1-5, with D possibly matching TRBD1 (5 bases). CDR1 is SGHRS and CDR2 is YFSETQ in the germline V gene. CDR3 length equals 17 residues. The ends were cut back, 1 base at V and 1 base at J, with 15 bases in the middle. The full variable domain, rest sourced from reference TRBV5-1 and TRBJ1-5, is KAGVTQTPRYLIKTRGQQVTLSCSPISGHRSVSWYQQTPGQGLQFLFEYFSETQRNKGNFPGRFSGRQFSNSRSEMNVSTLELGDSALYLCASSLSPQVGSNQPQHFGDGTRLSIL.